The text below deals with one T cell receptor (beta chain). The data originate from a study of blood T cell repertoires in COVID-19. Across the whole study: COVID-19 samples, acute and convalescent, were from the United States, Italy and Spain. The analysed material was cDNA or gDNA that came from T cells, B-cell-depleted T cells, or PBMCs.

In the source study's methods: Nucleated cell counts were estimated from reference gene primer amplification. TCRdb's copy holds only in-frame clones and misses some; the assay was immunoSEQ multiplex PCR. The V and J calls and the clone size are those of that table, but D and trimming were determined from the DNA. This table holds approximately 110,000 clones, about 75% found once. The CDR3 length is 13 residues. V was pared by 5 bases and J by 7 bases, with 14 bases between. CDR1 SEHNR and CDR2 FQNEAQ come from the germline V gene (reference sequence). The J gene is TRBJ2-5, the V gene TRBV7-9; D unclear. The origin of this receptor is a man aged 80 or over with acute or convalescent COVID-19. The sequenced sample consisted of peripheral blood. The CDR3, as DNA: TGTGCCAGCAGCCCGTCCGAAGTCGGGACCCAGTACTTC. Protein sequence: CASSPSEVGTQYF.